Presented here are 25 T cell receptor beta chains from one specimen sequenced in a study of cytomegalovirus exposure and HLA in healthy donors. PCR involved 60 Vbeta and 13 Jbeta primers. Clones were read by immunoSEQ multiplex PCR, and TCRdb kept only the in-frame ones, dropping some. The profile shows 150,000 to 200,000 clones, roughly 73% of them singletons. Sequencing input: PBMCs. The receptors originated from a woman between 25 and 40 years old in good health and CMV-seronegative.

The rearrangement joins TRBV5-1 to TRBJ2-7; 7 bases agree with TRBD1. Germline V gene lookup returns CDR1 SGHRS and CDR2 YFSETQ. V lost 4 bases to trimming and J lost 6 bases; unmatched junction nucleotides: 7. The CDR3 consists of 13 residues. The CDR3 protein is CASSLYPGGEQYF. The CDR3 nucleotides read TGCGCCAGCAGCCTATACCCAGGGGGCGAGCAGTACTTC.

V is TRBV18 and J is TRBJ1-1; D not certain. CDR1 is KGHSH, CDR2 LQKENI, per germline. The CDR3 contains 14 residues. V shed 6 bases and J shed 2 bases, with 13 bases lying between them. The CDR3 is CASSLTGANTEAFF. In DNA, the CDR3 is TGTGCCAGCTCGCTTACGGGAGCCAACACTGAAGCTTTCTTT. The variable domain in full, with the rest retrieved from reference TRBV18 and TRBJ1-1, is NAGVMQNPRHLVRRRGQEARLRCSPMKGHSHVYWYRQLPEEGLKFMVYLQKENIIDESGMPKERFSAEFPKEGPSILRIQQVVRGDSAAYFCASSLTGANTEAFFGQGTRLTVV.

J is TRBJ2-1 and V is TRBV29-1; possibly TRBD2 for D (6 bases). V was trimmed by 4 bases and J by 3 bases, leaving 10 bases between them. The V gene's germline CDR1 is SQVTM and CDR2 ANQGSEA. The CDR3 has 13 residues. The CDR3 DNA is TGCAGCGTTGTTGGGGGGTTCTACAATGAGCAGTTCTTC. It codes for CSVVGGFYNEQFF.

The V and J genes are TRBV6-1 and TRBJ1-5, with TRBD1 matching over 7 bases. CDR3 length: 15 residues. V shed 7 bases, J shed 4 bases, and the junction held 10 bases outside the gene matches. Germline V gene data show CDR1 as MNHNS and CDR2 as SASEGT. The CDR3 region is CASIAFDRENQPQHF. The CDR3 nucleotides are TGTGCCAGCATCGCCTTTGACAGGGAGAATCAGCCCCAGCATTTT.

The chain employs TRBV7-8 and TRBJ2-3; perhaps TRBD1 as D (6 bases). This CDR3 contains 16 residues. The germline V and J ends were trimmed by 5 bases and 6 bases, with 21 bases remaining between them. In germline, CDR1 is SGHVS, CDR2 FQNEAQ. CDR3 protein: CASSTSWTERADTQYF. Written as DNA, the CDR3 is TGTGCCAGCAGCACCTCTTGGACAGAGCGAGCCGATACGCAGTATTTT.

This clone was counted a single time. This chain joins TRBV9 and TRBJ2-2; maybe TRBD1 (7 bases). The CDR3 runs 15 residues. Germline V lookup: CDR1 SGDLS, CDR2 YYNGEE. V lost 1 base, J lost 5 bases, and 12 bases lay in between. The CDR3 loop is CASSVFRGDTGELFF. The CDR3 bases are TGTGCCAGCAGCGTATTCAGGGGGGATACCGGGGAGCTGTTTTTT.

This clone was counted only a few times. This rearrangement joins TRBV5-1 to TRBJ1-1; 9 nucleotides match TRBD1. CDR3 length equals 15 residues. The V gene end was trimmed by 0 bases and the J gene end by 4 bases; junction bases not matched to a gene: 4. The germline V gene has CDR1 SGHRS and CDR2 YFSETQ. The CDR3 protein is CASSLADRGGTEAFF. The DNA of the CDR3 is TGCGCCAGCAGCTTGGCGGACAGGGGAGGCACTGAAGCTTTCTTT.

The chain's CDR3 is CASSQGSGGVADTQYF. The DNA for the CDR3 is TGTGCCAGCAGCCAAGGTTCGGGGGGTGTGGCAGATACGCAGTATTTT. V gene TRBV4-2 combines with J gene TRBJ2-3; 7 bases match TRBD2. CDR1 LGHNA and CDR2 YNFKEQ come from the germline V gene. V shed 1 base, J shed 4 bases, and the junction held 8 bases outside the gene matches. CDR3 size: 16 residues.

The J gene is TRBJ2-1, the V gene TRBV6-1; 10 bases align to TRBD1. J was trimmed by 1 base and V by 5 bases; bases with no gene match: 2. The CDR3 loop spans 15 amino acids. Germline V gene data show CDR1 as MNHNS and CDR2 as SASEGT. CDR3 loop: CASSRTGGSYNEQFF. CDR3 nucleotides: TGTGCCAGCAGTCGGACAGGGGGTTCCTACAATGAGCAGTTCTTC.

CDR3 DNA: TGTGCCAGCAGCCAAGATCTTCAAAGCGGGGTACTCACAGATACGCAGTATTTT. Translation: CASSQDLQSGVLTDTQYF. The chain combines TRBV4-2 with TRBJ2-3; 7 bases fit TRBD2. The CDR3 is 18 residues long. Germline trimming cut 0 bases from V and 2 bases from J; bases unmatched to any gene: 11. CDR1 LGHNA and CDR2 YNFKEQ come from the germline V gene.

The chain employs TRBV18 and TRBJ1-2; TRBD1 is a possible D gene (6 bases). Trimming removed 3 bases at V and 2 bases at J, with 13 bases between. The V gene's germline CDR1 is KGHSH and CDR2 LQKENI. The CDR3 length is 15 residues. In nucleotides, the CDR3 is TGTGCCAGCTCACCCACCCCCGACAGGAACTATGGCTACACCTTC. Encoded protein: CASSPTPDRNYGYTF.

This chain links TRBV30 with TRBJ2-1; D gene uncertain. Between the trimmed V and J ends, which lost 2 bases and 6 bases, there was a span of 2 bases. Germline V gives CDR1 GTSNPN, CDR2 SVGIG (reference sequence). The CDR3 runs to 10 residues. CDR3 DNA: TGTGCCTGGAGTCTCAATGAGCAGTTCTTC. It yields the protein CAWSLNEQFF.

There are a few counts of this clone. The chain employs TRBV7-3 and TRBJ2-1; TRBD2 agrees at 10 bases. The CDR3 is 15 amino acids. V shed 5 bases and J 4 bases; nucleotides not matched to a gene: 5. The germline V gene encodes CDR1 SGHTA and CDR2 FQGTGA. This CDR3 reads CASSPSGGVYNEQFF. CDR3 in DNA: TGTGCCAGCAGCCCAAGCGGGGGGGTATACAATGAGCAGTTCTTC. The whole variable domain, remainder taken from reference TRBV7-3 and TRBJ2-1, is GAGVSQTPSNKVTEKGKYVELRCDPISGHTALYWYRQSLGQGPEFLIYFQGTGAADDSGLPNDRFFAVRPEGSVSTLKIQRTERGDSAVYLCASSPSGGVYNEQFFGPGTRLTVL.

The V and J genes are TRBV28 and TRBJ2-2; 7 bases agree with TRBD2. V lost 4 bases and J lost 4; bases outside the gene matches: 9. Germline CDR1 is MDHEN and CDR2 is SYDVKM. This CDR3 is built from 16 residues. The CDR3 loop reads CASSSAGLGRTGELFF. DNA for the CDR3: TGTGCCAGCAGTTCGGCAGGACTAGGTCGCACCGGGGAGCTGTTTTTT.

The genes are TRBV7-9 and TRBJ2-5, with D uncertain. This CDR3 is 11 amino acids long. V was cut by 3 bases and J by 5 bases, with 4 bases left in between. Germline V gives CDR1 SEHNR, CDR2 FQNEAQ (reference sequence). The CDR3 sequence: CASSFLETQYF. The CDR3 DNA reads TGTGCCAGCAGCTTTCTCGAGACCCAGTACTTC.

The chain combines TRBV27 with TRBJ1-1; 7 bases fit TRBD1. Germline CDR1 and CDR2: MNHEY and SMNVEV (reference sequence). The CDR3 extends over 13 amino acids. The V segment lost 4 bases and the J segment 5 bases; nucleotides outside the gene matches: 4. CDR3 in DNA: TGTGCCAGCAGTTACAGGGGAGGAACTGAAGCTTTCTTT. Translation gives CASSYRGGTEAFF.

The chain uses TRBV6-6 and TRBJ1-1; TRBD1 agrees at 8 bases. The CDR3 has 15 residues. Trimming at V came to 2 bases and at J to 0 bases, leaving 2 bases not matched to a gene. CDR1 is MNHNY and CDR2 is SVGAGI in the germline V gene (reference sequence). CDR3 protein: CASSYGQGMNTEAFF. The DNA of the CDR3 is TGTGCCAGCAGTTACGGACAGGGAATGAACACTGAAGCTTTCTTT.

The chain links TRBV7-2 to TRBJ1-2, with D maybe TRBD1 (5 bases). V was pared by 2 bases and J by 2 bases, with 12 bases between. The CDR3 runs 15 residues. Germline assignment: CDR1 SGHTA and CDR2 FQGNSA. CDR3 bases: TGTGCCAGCAGCTTACAAGGGGCCTTAAACTATGGCTACACCTTC. Protein product: CASSLQGALNYGYTF.

V gene TRBV5-1 combines with J gene TRBJ1-2; possible D gene TRBD1, 6 bases. V lost 3 bases and J lost 2, with 14 bases in between. Germline CDR1 SGHRS, CDR2 YFSETQ. The CDR3 totals 15 residues. The CDR3 is CASSWGAGENYGYTF. The CDR3 DNA is TGCGCCAGCAGCTGGGGAGCAGGGGAAAACTATGGCTACACCTTC.

This chain uses TRBV2 with TRBJ1-1; 7 bases line up with TRBD1. This CDR3 comprises 14 residues. Germline V gene data show CDR1 as SNHLY and CDR2 as FYNNEI. The V segment lost 6 bases and the J segment 0 bases; nucleotides outside the gene matches: 4. The CDR3 region is CASRIQGMNTEAFF. CDR3 bases: TGTGCCAGCAGAATACAGGGGATGAACACTGAAGCTTTCTTT.

J is TRBJ1-2 and V is TRBV9; 8 bases are shared with TRBD1. V trimming: 4 bases; J trimming: 6 bases; junction bases outside the gene matches: 20. Germline CDR1 and CDR2: SGDLS and YYNGEE. The length of the CDR3 is 18 residues. The CDR3 nucleotides read TGTGCCAGCAGCACGGGGTCGAACAGGGGGTGGGAGGGTCATGGCTACACCTTC. Its translation is CASSTGSNRGWEGHGYTF.

The chain joins TRBV5-1 to TRBJ1-3, with D hard to call. CDR1 and CDR2 (germline): SGHRS, YFSETQ. This CDR3 comprises 16 residues. V lost 0 bases, J lost 3 bases, and 13 bases lay in between. In nucleotides, the CDR3 is TGCGCCAGCAGCTTGGGTAGGAGCCCCATTGGAAACACCATATATTTT. Translation: CASSLGRSPIGNTIYF.

The CDR3, as DNA: TGTGCCAGCAGGGGGGCGTGGGGTGGGGAGACCCAGTACTTC. Its protein product is CASRGAWGGETQYF. The chain joins TRBV2 to TRBJ2-5; D is possibly TRBD1 (6 bases). Germline CDR1 SNHLY, CDR2 FYNNEI. The CDR3 is made up of 14 amino acids. Trimming shortened V by 6 bases and J by 5 bases, and 16 bases separated the two germline ends.

The V call is TRBV2, the J call TRBJ1-1, with TRBD1 identical over 10 bases. The CDR3 sequence is 16 residues long. V was pared by 4 bases and J by 4 bases, with 9 bases of the junction left unmatched. The germline CDR1 and CDR2 sequences are SNHLY and FYNNEI. The CDR3 sequence: CASSGPTGGKGTEAFF. CDR3 DNA: TGTGCCAGCAGTGGACCGACAGGGGGCAAAGGCACTGAAGCTTTCTTT.

The rearrangement joins TRBV6-5 to TRBJ1-2, with no clear D. This CDR3 comprises 12 residues. Germline V gene sequence: CDR1 MNHEY, CDR2 SVGAGI. Trimming took 6 bases from V and 0 from J, leaving 5 bases between them. This CDR3 reads CASRRANYGYTF. Written as DNA, the CDR3 is TGTGCCAGCAGGAGAGCTAACTATGGCTACACCTTC.